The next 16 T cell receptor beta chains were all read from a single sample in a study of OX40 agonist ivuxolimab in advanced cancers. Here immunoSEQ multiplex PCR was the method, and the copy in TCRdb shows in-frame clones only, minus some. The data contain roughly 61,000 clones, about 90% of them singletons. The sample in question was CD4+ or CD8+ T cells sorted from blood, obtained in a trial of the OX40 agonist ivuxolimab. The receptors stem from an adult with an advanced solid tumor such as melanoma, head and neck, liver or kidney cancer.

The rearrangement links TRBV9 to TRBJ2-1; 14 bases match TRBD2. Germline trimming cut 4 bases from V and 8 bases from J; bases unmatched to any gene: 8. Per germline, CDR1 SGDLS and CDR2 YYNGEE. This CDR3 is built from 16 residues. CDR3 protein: CASSMNRLAGGYEQFF. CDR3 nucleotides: TGTGCCAGCAGCATGAATCGACTAGCGGGAGGGTATGAGCAGTTCTTC.

This CDR3 is CASSLAGTWAIFDFAEAFF. CDR3 DNA: TGTGCCAGCAGTTTGGCAGGGACGTGGGCTATTTTCGATTTCGCTGAAGCTTTCTTT. The V call is TRBV28, the J call TRBJ1-1; TRBD1 might be the D (5 bases). The CDR3 is 19 residues long. The germline V gene has CDR1 MDHEN and CDR2 SYDVKM. The V end lost 3 bases, the J end lost 6 bases, and 29 bases lay between the germline ends.

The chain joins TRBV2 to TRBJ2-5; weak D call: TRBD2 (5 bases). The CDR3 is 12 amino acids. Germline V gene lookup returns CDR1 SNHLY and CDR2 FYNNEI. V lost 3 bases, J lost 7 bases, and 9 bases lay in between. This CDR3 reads CASSDRGRTQYF. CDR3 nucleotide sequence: TGTGCCAGCAGTGATCGGGGAAGGACCCAGTACTTC.

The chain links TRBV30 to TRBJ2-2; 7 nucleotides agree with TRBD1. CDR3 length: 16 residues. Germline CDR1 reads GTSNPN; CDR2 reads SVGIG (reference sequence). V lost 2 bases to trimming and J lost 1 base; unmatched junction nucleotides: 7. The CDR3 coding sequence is TGTGCCTGGAGTTCGAGGGACAGCCTGAACACCGGGGAGCTGTTTTTT. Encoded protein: CAWSSRDSLNTGELFF.

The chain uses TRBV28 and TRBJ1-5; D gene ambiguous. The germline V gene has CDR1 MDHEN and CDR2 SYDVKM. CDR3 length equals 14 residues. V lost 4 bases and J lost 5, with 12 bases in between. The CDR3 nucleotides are TGTGCCAGCAGTTCCTACAAAGACGATCAGCCCCAGCATTTT. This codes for CASSSYKDDQPQHF.

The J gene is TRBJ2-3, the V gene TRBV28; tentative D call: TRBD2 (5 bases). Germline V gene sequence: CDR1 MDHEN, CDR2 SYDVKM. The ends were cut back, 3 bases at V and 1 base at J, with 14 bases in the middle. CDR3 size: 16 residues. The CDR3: CASSFSPMGGTDTQYF. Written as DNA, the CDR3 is TGTGCCAGCAGTTTCAGTCCCATGGGAGGCACAGATACGCAGTATTTT.

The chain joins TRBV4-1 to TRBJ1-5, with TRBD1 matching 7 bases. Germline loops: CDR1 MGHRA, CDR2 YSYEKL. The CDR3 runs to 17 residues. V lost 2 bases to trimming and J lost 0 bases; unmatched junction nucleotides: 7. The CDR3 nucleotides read TGCGCCAGCAGCCAACGGGACAGTACGCATAGCAATCAGCCCCAGCATTTT. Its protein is CASSQRDSTHSNQPQHF.

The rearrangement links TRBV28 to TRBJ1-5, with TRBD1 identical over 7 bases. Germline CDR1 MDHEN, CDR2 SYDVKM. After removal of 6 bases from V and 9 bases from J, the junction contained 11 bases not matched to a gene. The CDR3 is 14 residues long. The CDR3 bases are TGTGCCAGCAGGTCTCCGGGACAGCCGCGGCCCCAGCATTTT. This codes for CASRSPGQPRPQHF.

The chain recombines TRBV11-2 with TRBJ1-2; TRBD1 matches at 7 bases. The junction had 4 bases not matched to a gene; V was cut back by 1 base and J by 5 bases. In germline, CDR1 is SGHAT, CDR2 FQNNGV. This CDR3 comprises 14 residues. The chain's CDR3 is CASSLGTGAYGYTF. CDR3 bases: TGTGCCAGCAGCTTAGGGACAGGAGCTTATGGCTACACCTTC.

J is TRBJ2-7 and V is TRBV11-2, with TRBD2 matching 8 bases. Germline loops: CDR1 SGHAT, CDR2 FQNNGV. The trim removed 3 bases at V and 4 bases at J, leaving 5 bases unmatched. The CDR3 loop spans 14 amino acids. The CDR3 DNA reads TGTGCCAGCAGCTTCTCGGGGGGGTTTTACGAGCAGTACTTC. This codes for CASSFSGGFYEQYF.

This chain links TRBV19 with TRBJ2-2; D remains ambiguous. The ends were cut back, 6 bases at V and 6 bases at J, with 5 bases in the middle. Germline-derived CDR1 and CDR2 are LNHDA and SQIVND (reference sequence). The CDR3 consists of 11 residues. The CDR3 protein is CASSPPGELFF. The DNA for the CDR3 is TGTGCCAGTAGCCCCCCCGGGGAGCTGTTTTTT.

CDR3 protein: CASSDPPDTQYF. The CDR3 bases are TGTGCCAGCAGTGACCCCCCCGATACGCAGTATTTT. V and J are TRBV6-1 and TRBJ2-3; no clear D. Germline CDR1 reads MNHNS; CDR2 reads SASEGT. The CDR3 consists of 12 residues. Trimming pared 3 bases from V and 6 bases from J, leaving 7 bases between.

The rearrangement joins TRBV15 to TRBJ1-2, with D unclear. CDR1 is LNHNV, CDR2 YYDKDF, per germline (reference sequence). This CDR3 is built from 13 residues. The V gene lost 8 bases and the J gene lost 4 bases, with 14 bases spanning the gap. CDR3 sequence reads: CATPGEDGYGYTF. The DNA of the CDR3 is TGTGCCACCCCTGGCGAGGACGGCTATGGCTACACCTTC.

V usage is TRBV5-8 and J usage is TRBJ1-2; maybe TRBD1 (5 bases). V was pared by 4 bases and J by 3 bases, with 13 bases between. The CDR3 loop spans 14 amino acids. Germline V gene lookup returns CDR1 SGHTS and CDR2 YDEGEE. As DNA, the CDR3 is TGTGCCAGCAGCCCCAGGGCCGGGGACTATGGCTACACCTTC. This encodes CASSPRAGDYGYTF.

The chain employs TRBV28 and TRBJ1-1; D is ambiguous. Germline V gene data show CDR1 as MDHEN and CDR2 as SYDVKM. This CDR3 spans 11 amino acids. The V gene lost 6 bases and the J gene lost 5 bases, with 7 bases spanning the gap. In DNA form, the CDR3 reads TGTGCCAGCAGCCCTGCGACTGAAGCTTTCTTT. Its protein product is CASSPATEAFF.

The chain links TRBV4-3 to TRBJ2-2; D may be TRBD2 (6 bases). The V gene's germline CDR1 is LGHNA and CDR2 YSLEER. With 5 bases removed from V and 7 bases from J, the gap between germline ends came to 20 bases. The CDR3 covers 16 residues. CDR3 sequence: CASSYGRGARHGELFF. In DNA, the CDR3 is TGCGCCAGCAGCTACGGTCGCGGGGCGCGCCACGGGGAGCTGTTTTTT.